What follows are 3 T cell receptor beta chains derived from one specimen sequenced in a study of cytomegalovirus exposure and HLA in healthy donors. Some clones are missing from TCRdb's copy, which holds only in-frame ones; the method was immunoSEQ multiplex PCR. The table shows tens of thousands of clones, with approximately 95% occurring only once. Sequenced input: PBMCs. These receptors were obtained from a man aged 18 to 35 in good health and CMV-seropositive.

In DNA form, the CDR3 reads TGTGCCAGCAGCTTGGGAGCCGGGGAGCTGTTTTTT. Protein sequence: CASSLGAGELFF. The gene calls are TRBV5-6 and TRBJ2-2, with D unresolved. The V gene's germline CDR1 is SGHDT and CDR2 YYEEEE. Deletions cut 0 bases from V and 6 bases from J, with 3 bases between. The CDR3 totals 12 residues.

This sequence joins TRBV28 and TRBJ2-1; D possibly corresponds to TRBD1 (5 bases). Trimming removed 6 bases from V and 9 bases from J, with 12 bases in between. The CDR3 totals 12 residues. Germline V gene sequence: CDR1 MDHEN, CDR2 SYDVKM. CDR3 in amino acids: CASRSQGSEQFF. Here the CDR3 DNA reads TGTGCCAGCAGGTCCCAGGGAAGTGAGCAGTTCTTC.

The J gene is TRBJ1-1, the V gene TRBV14; 7 bases line up with TRBD1. The CDR3 spans 17 residues. The V and J ends lost 5 bases and 0 bases, in that order; junction bases with no gene match: 12. CDR1 and CDR2 (germline): SGHDN, FVKESK. The CDR3 region has the DNA TGTGCCAGCAGCTTCTACAGGGGACATACCCTGAACACTGAAGCTTTCTTT. Its translation: CASSFYRGHTLNTEAFF. Supplemented by reference TRBV14 and TRBJ1-1, the full variable domain reads EAGVTQFPSHSVIEKGQTVTLRCDPISGHDNLYWYRRVMGKEIKFLLHFVKESKQDESGMPNNRFLAERTGGTYSTLKVQPAELEDSGVYFCASSFYRGHTLNTEAFFGQGTRLTVV.